What follows is one T cell receptor beta chain and its context. Its target is unknown. The treatment denotes: oral pan-JAK inhibitor, 5-10 mg twice daily. The entry originates in a study of CD8+ T cells in alopecia areata. General study points: In scalp and blood during tofacitinib, many expanded lesional clones persisted.

The CDR3 has 11 amino acids. Germline CDR1 and CDR2: SEHNR and FQNEAQ (reference sequence). V was clipped by 0 bases and J by 7 bases, with 1 base between them. The authors extracted RNA and reverse transcribed it into cDNA as the sequencing template. Method: immunoSEQ multiplex PCR; TCRdb's copy keeps in-frame clones and lacks some. The profile shows a few hundred thousand clones, more than 30% of them singletons. The sample here was CD4+ T cells sorted from blood, taken around week 34, from a patient treated with tofacitinib. The chain employs TRBV7-9 and TRBJ2-1; D not certain. The clonotype originates from a human donor with alopecia areata. The CDR3: CASSLANEQFF. The CDR3, as DNA: TGTGCCAGCAGCTTAGCGAATGAGCAGTTCTTC.